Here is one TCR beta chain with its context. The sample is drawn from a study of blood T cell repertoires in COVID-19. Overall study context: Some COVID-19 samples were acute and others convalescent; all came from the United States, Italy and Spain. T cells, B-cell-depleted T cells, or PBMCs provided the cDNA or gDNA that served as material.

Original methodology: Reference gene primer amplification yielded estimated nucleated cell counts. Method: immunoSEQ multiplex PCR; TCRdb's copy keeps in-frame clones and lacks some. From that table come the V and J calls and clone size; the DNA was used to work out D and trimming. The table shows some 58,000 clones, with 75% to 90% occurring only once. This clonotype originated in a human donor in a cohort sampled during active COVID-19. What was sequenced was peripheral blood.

Here the CDR3 DNA reads TGTGCCAGCAGCCCACTAGCGGGAGGGCGGCAAGAGACCCAGTACTTC. It translates to CASSPLAGGRQETQYF. The chain has TRBV7-9 and TRBJ2-5; 13 bases agree with TRBD2. The ends lost 5 bases at V and 2 bases at J; junction bases unmatched: 5. The CDR3 covers 16 residues. Germline assignment: CDR1 SEHNR and CDR2 FQNEAQ (reference sequence).